Listed below are T cell receptor beta chains from one sample, sequenced in a study of graft-versus-host responses after intestinal transplantation. Clones were sequenced by immunoSEQ multiplex PCR, and TCRdb holds only the in-frame ones, with some missing. This table has around 15,000 clones, about 55% appearing once. The source material was ileum tissue, sampled 524 days after transplant. The receptors derive from a human patient who received an intestinal transplant, so some T cells may come from the graft donor. Each CDR3 is given with its conserved first and last residue. The order of the fields is J gene, D gene, V gene, clone size, CDR3 protein, CDR3 DNA. D genes are given only for firm matches. Clone size, where shown, is once, few, many, or a class for clones that have expanded.

>TRBJ1-4|TRBD1|TRBV27|-
CASSSGQGSVKLFF
TGTGCCAGCAGTTCGGGACAGGGGAGTGTAAAACTGTTTTTT
>TRBJ2-3|TRBD2|TRBV5-1|-
CASSSGLAGGIGTDTQYF
TGCGCCAGCAGCTCCGGACTAGCGGGGGGTATTGGCACAGATACGCAGTATTTT
>TRBJ1-1|-|TRBV4-2|-
CASSLDKNTEAFF
TGTGCCAGCAGCTTGGACAAAAACACTGAAGCTTTCTTT
>TRBJ2-5|-|TRBV11-1|-
CASSLLQTGETQYF
TGTGCCAGCAGCTTATTGCAGACCGGGGAGACCCAGTACTTC
>TRBJ2-3|TRBD1|TRBV7-2|-
CASSTDRGPDTQYF
TGTGCCAGCAGCACGGACAGGGGGCCAGATACGCAGTATTTT
>TRBJ2-3|TRBD1|TRBV30|-
CAWSENRGDTQYF
TGTGCCTGGAGTGAGAACAGGGGAGATACGCAGTATTTT
>TRBJ1-3|TRBD1|TRBV30|once
CAWSRGDGNTIYF
TGTGCCTGGAGCAGGGGGGATGGAAACACCATATATTTT
>TRBJ1-1|-|TRBV15|-
CATSRGGWFFTEAFF
TGTGCCACCAGCAGAGGAGGATGGTTTTTCACTGAAGCTTTCTTT
>TRBJ2-1|-|TRBV30|-
CAWRRGGPGNEQFF
TGTGCCTGGAGGAGGGGGGGCCCGGGAAATGAGCAGTTCTTC
>TRBJ2-6|-|TRBV6-1|-
CASSDLRSSGANVLTF
TGTGCCAGCAGTGACCTTAGGAGTTCTGGGGCCAACGTCCTGACTTTC
>TRBJ2-7|TRBD1|TRBV7-2|few
CASSLGTWTGRYEQYF
TGTGCCAGCAGCTTAGGAACCTGGACAGGGAGGTACGAGCAGTACTTC
>TRBJ1-3|-|TRBV25-1|-
CASSEDNSGNTIYF
TGTGCCAGCAGTGAGGACAACTCTGGAAACACCATATATTTT
>TRBJ2-7|TRBD1|TRBV4-1|-
CASSRMDRTTYEQYF
TGCGCCAGCAGCCGGATGGACAGGACCACCTACGAGCAGTACTTC
>TRBJ1-2|TRBD1|TRBV4-3|-
CASSQLDRGYGYTF
TGCGCCAGCAGCCAGTTGGACAGGGGCTATGGCTACACCTTC
>TRBJ2-5|TRBD1|TRBV30|-
CAWRGGQGVEQTQYF
TGTGCCTGGAGGGGAGGACAGGGGGTTGAGCAGACCCAGTACTTC
>TRBJ2-2|TRBD2|TRBV6-7|medium-sized
CASSPGLAGGNTGELFF
TGTGCCAGCAGCCCGGGACTAGCGGGGGGGAACACCGGGGAGCTGTTTTTT
>TRBJ1-6|-|TRBV19|-
CASSIANNSPLHF
TGTGCCAGTAGTATCGCGAATAATTCACCCCTCCACTTT
>TRBJ1-3|-|TRBV7-8|-
CASSLDLARSSGNTIYF
TGTGCCAGCAGCTTAGACCTGGCACGCTCTTCTGGAAACACCATATATTTT
>TRBJ2-5|TRBD2|TRBV7-9|-
CASSPGGTKGQYF
TGTGCCAGCAGCCCCGGCGGGACTAAGGGACAGTACTTC
>TRBJ1-4|-|TRBV29-1|-
CSVEANNEKLFF
TGCAGCGTTGAAGCCAATAATGAAAAACTGTTTTTT
>TRBJ2-3|TRBD2|TRBV2|-
CASSGGLAADTQYF
TGTGCCAGCAGTGGTGGGCTAGCGGCAGATACGCAGTATTTT
>TRBJ2-5|-|TRBV15|-
CATSPQSPRGETQYF
TGTGCCACCAGCCCCCAAAGCCCCCGAGGGGAGACCCAGTACTTC
>TRBJ1-2|TRBD1|TRBV7-2|-
CASSPQGGGQGEFYGYTF
TGTGCCAGCAGCCCGCAGGGGGGGGGACAGGGAGAATTCTATGGCTACACCTTC
>TRBJ1-1|TRBD1|TRBV7-2|-
CASSSDRGTEAFF
TGTGCCAGCAGCTCGGACAGGGGAACTGAAGCTTTCTTT
>TRBJ2-7|TRBD2|TRBV6-5|-
CASSYERGSYEQYF
TGTGCCAGCAGTTACGAGCGGGGGTCCTACGAGCAGTACTTC
>TRBJ1-2|TRBD1|TRBV27|few
CASSLQGASDYGYTF
TGTGCCAGCAGTTTACAGGGGGCATCGGACTATGGCTACACCTTC
>TRBJ1-2|TRBD1|TRBV7-2|once
CASSRGQGWGYGYTF
TGTGCCAGCAGCCGTGGACAGGGCTGGGGCTATGGCTACACCTTC
>TRBJ2-1|-|TRBV9|-
CASSVGGSGSYNEQFF
TGTGCCAGCAGCGTAGGTGGCTCGGGTTCCTACAATGAGCAGTTCTTC
>TRBJ1-2|-|TRBV18|once
CASSPSLQDYGYTF
TGTGCCAGCTCACCATCGCTACAGGACTATGGCTACACCTTC
>TRBJ1-1|-|TRBV5-8|-
CASSLEQGVVNTEAFF
TGTGCCAGCAGCTTGGAGCAGGGCGTTGTGAACACTGAAGCTTTCTTT
>TRBJ2-3|TRBD2|TRBV6-4|few
CASSTSGGAADTQYF
TGTGCCAGCAGTACTAGCGGGGGGGCAGCTGATACGCAGTATTTT
>TRBJ2-3|-|TRBV27|few
CASRRSPADTQYF
TGTGCCAGCCGACGGAGCCCCGCAGATACGCAGTATTTT
>TRBJ1-2|-|TRBV6-5|-
CASTREPGGYTF
TGTGCCAGCACCCGGGAGCCAGGGGGCTACACCTTC
>TRBJ1-2|-|TRBV20-1|-
CSAGSVYGYTF
TGCAGTGCCGGGTCGGTCTATGGCTACACCTTC
>TRBJ1-1|-|TRBV5-4|few
CASSFTGTSDTEAFF
TGTGCCAGCAGCTTCACAGGGACCTCAGACACTGAAGCTTTCTTT
>TRBJ1-5|-|TRBV21-1|once
CASSKVGQGASQPQHF
-
>TRBJ2-3|TRBD2|TRBV7-9|medium-sized
CASSLAAGGPDTQYF
TGTGCCAGCAGCTTAGCAGCGGGGGGGCCAGATACGCAGTATTTT
>TRBJ1-2|TRBD1|TRBV6-4|few
CASSEGLWVRGTGGSGYTF
TGTGCCAGCAGTGAAGGACTTTGGGTGCGCGGGACAGGGGGTTCTGGCTACACCTTC
>TRBJ2-7|TRBD1|TRBV27|-
CASSTGGYEQYF
TGTGCCAGCAGCACAGGGGGTTACGAGCAGTACTTC
>TRBJ2-4|-|TRBV19|-
CASSIVEENIQYF
TGTGCCAGTAGTATTGTCGAGGAAAACATTCAGTACTTC
>TRBJ1-5|TRBD1|TRBV30|-
CAWSEQGNQPQHF
TGTGCCTGGAGTGAACAGGGGAATCAGCCCCAGCATTTT
>TRBJ1-1|-|TRBV6-6|-
CASSYRGGNTEAFF
TGTGCCAGCAGTTACAGGGGAGGGAACACTGAAGCTTTCTTT
>TRBJ2-3|TRBD2|TRBV29-1|-
CSVEDGLAGKTQYF
TGCAGCGTTGAAGATGGGCTAGCGGGGAAGACGCAGTATTTT
>TRBJ2-3|-|TRBV6-6|few
CASSYSSQPDLQYF
TGTGCCAGCAGTTACTCGAGCCAACCCGATCTGCAGTATTTT
>TRBJ1-1|-|TRBV6-1|medium-sized
CASSEGAGAEAFF
TGTGCCAGCAGTGAAGGGGCAGGGGCTGAAGCTTTCTTT
>TRBJ1-5|TRBD1|TRBV27|-
CASSPMATGGNQPQHF
TGTGCCAGCAGTCCGATGGCGACAGGGGGTAATCAGCCCCAGCATTTT
>TRBJ1-2|-|TRBV10-3|-
CATRVSNLFGGYTF
TGTGCCACCCGGGTTAGCAACTTATTCGGTGGCTACACCTTC
>TRBJ2-7|-|TRBV27|-
CASSFLPTPLYEQYF
TGTGCCAGCAGTTTTTTGCCGACACCGCTCTACGAGCAGTACTTC
>TRBJ2-3|TRBD2|TRBV25-1|-
CASSGRGGGNTDTQYF
TGTGCCAGCAGTGGCCGCGGGGGGGGGAACACAGATACGCAGTATTTT
>TRBJ1-2|-|TRBV7-6|-
CASSPIGQRSNYGYTF
TGTGCCAGCAGCCCTATAGGACAGCGCTCTAACTATGGCTACACCTTC
>TRBJ1-2|-|TRBV5-4|-
CASSAEGGIVVDGYTF
TGTGCCAGCAGCGCCGAGGGCGGGATAGTTGTGGATGGCTACACCTTC
>TRBJ1-5|TRBD1|TRBV6-5|-
CASSLGTGMNQPQHF
TGTGCCAGCAGCCTGGGGACAGGGATGAATCAGCCCCAGCATTTT
>TRBJ2-7|-|TRBV4-3|few
CASSQGGDEQYF
TGCGCCAGCAGCCAAGGGGGGGACGAGCAGTACTTC
>TRBJ2-7|TRBD1|TRBV7-2|once
CASSLGQGIPYEQYF
TGTGCCAGCAGCTTGGGACAGGGGATTCCCTACGAGCAGTACTTC